The entry that follows covers one TCR beta chain sequence. The antigen remains unidentified. As it was prepared, the TCRbeta library received unique molecular identifiers. TCRdb called the PCR reads again in MiXCR, with one record for every CDR3 protein. Of 800,000 to 1,000,000 distinct CDR3 sequences listed, 25% to 30% are singletons. The CDR3 spans 14 residues. Germline-derived CDR1 and CDR2 are MNHEY and SVGAGI. The V gene end was trimmed by 4 bases and the J gene end by 2 bases; junction bases not matched to a gene: 5. The data were taken from a study of T-cell reconstitution after alpha-beta-depleted transplantation in children. Study results and caveats: At day 60, the high TCRbeta diversity found in some patients originated from recipient T cells and thymic progenitors that had survived. The origin of alpha-beta T cells about two months after transplant was reportedly several hundred expanded graft clones. T-cell counts and diversity at one year post-transplant came mainly from newly produced T cells.

This sequence joins TRBV6-5 and TRBJ2-7, with TRBD1 matching 7 bases. The TCR sequence derives from a boy younger than two who had a stem cell transplant for SCID, so the T cells may come from the graft donor. Sample: PBMCs, mostly from graft donor cells, taken 360 days after TCRalphabeta/CD19-depleted stem cell transplant. In DNA form, the CDR3 reads TGTGCCAGCAGTTTTGACAGGGTTCCCTACGAGCAGTACTTC. Encoded protein: CASSFDRVPYEQYF.